The next 32 T cell receptor beta chains were all read from a single sample in a study of T cell responses to AZD1222 COVID-19 vaccine. Clones were read by immunoSEQ multiplex PCR, and TCRdb kept only the in-frame ones, dropping some. The sample lists about 200,000 clones, approximately 94% occurring once. The sample in question was peripheral blood, obtained 28 days after the second dose of the MenACWY control vaccine. Source of these receptors: an adult who received the MenACWY meningococcal vaccine as a control.

The chain is built from TRBV7-3 and TRBJ2-1; 8 nucleotides line up with TRBD2. J gave up 0 bases and V 2 bases, and 9 bases lay outside the gene matches. Germline V gene data show CDR1 as SGHTA and CDR2 as FQGTGA. CDR3 length: 18 residues. The CDR3 here is CASSLGNSGEPSYNEQFF. The CDR3 nucleotides are TGTGCCAGCAGCTTAGGAAATAGCGGGGAACCCTCCTACAATGAGCAGTTCTTC.

The genes are TRBV4-3 and TRBJ1-3, with 8 bases identical to TRBD1. V trimming: 0 bases; J trimming: 3 bases; junction bases outside the gene matches: 4. The CDR3 sequence is 16 residues long. CDR1 is LGHNA and CDR2 is YSLEER in the germline V gene. Here the CDR3 reads CASSQDPGQGGNTIYF. For the CDR3, the DNA is TGCGCCAGCAGCCAAGATCCCGGACAGGGTGGAAACACCATATATTTT.

The chain uses TRBV28 and TRBJ2-1; possible D gene TRBD1, 6 bases. The CDR3 loop spans 15 amino acids. The V gene lost 3 bases and the J gene lost 7 bases, with 16 bases spanning the gap. The germline CDR1 and CDR2 sequences are MDHEN and SYDVKM. The CDR3 is CASSFIQGQKNEQFF. CDR3 coding DNA: TGTGCCAGCAGTTTCATACAGGGCCAGAAAAATGAGCAGTTCTTC.

This chain joins TRBV5-1 and TRBJ2-7; no definite D call. The germline gives CDR1 SGHRS, CDR2 YFSETQ. V was clipped by 4 bases and J by 5 bases, with 16 bases between them. The CDR3 consists of 14 residues. CDR3 coding DNA: TGCGCCAGCAGCCCGATAATTAGTGGCGACGAGCAGTACTTC. This gives the protein CASSPIISGDEQYF.

This clone has a single count. V gene TRBV3-1 (or the pseudogene TRBV3-2) combines with J gene TRBJ2-7; TRBD1 matches at 8 bases. V dropped 5 bases and J dropped 5; count of bases not matched to a gene: 5. CDR1 is LGHDT and CDR2 is YNNKEL in the germline V gene (reference sequence). This CDR3 spans 13 amino acids. CDR3 residues: CASSFGQGNEQYF. DNA of the CDR3: TGTGCCAGCAGCTTTGGACAGGGCAACGAGCAGTACTTC.

This chain links TRBV5-7 with TRBJ1-5, with D uncertain. TRBV5-7 is flagged as an ORF with uncertain function. The CDR3 loop spans 14 amino acids. The ends were cut back, 0 bases at V and 4 bases at J, with 8 bases in the middle. The CDR3 coding sequence is TGTGCCAGCAGCTTGGCCCGCGAGAATCAGCCCCAGCATTTT. Its protein product is CASSLARENQPQHF.

CDR3 DNA sequence: TGTGCCAGCAGATTAAACGGACTAGCTGTGGGCGAGCAGTACTTC. Translating it yields CASRLNGLAVGEQYF. The V call is TRBV6-5, the J call TRBJ2-7; 8 nucleotides match TRBD2. CDR1 MNHEY and CDR2 SVGAGI come from the germline V gene. With V trimmed by 6 bases and J by 6 bases, 13 bases remained unmatched. The CDR3 loop spans 15 amino acids.

This chain joins TRBV19 and TRBJ1-6; 12 bases align to TRBD1. The CDR3 is made up of 15 amino acids. Unmatched junction bases numbered 0, after V lost 3 bases and J lost 6 bases. Germline CDR1 and CDR2: LNHDA and SQIVND (reference sequence). The CDR3 sequence: CASSMGQGANSPLHF. The CDR3 nucleotides are TGTGCCAGTAGTATGGGACAGGGGGCTAATTCACCCCTCCACTTT. Full variable domain (remainder filled in from reference TRBV19 and TRBJ1-6): DGGITQSPKYLFRKEGQNVTLSCEQNLNHDAMYWYRQDPGQGLRLIYYSQIVNDFQKGDIAEGYSVSREKKESFPLTVTSAQKNPTAFYLCASSMGQGANSPLHFGNGTRLTVT.

This chain links TRBV14 with TRBJ2-7; perhaps TRBD1 as D (6 bases). This CDR3 comprises 16 residues. Between the trimmed V and J ends, which lost 0 bases and 2 bases, there was a span of 14 bases. CDR1 is SGHDN, CDR2 FVKESK, per germline. CDR3 loop: CASSQDVGAPPYEQYF. For the CDR3, the DNA is TGTGCCAGCAGCCAAGATGTGGGGGCGCCTCCCTACGAGCAGTACTTC.

The chain combines TRBV5-4 with TRBJ2-7, with 8 bases matching TRBD1. Germline V lookup: CDR1 SGHNT, CDR2 YYREEE (reference sequence). V trimming: 4 bases; J trimming: 6 bases; junction bases outside the gene matches: 6. CDR3 size: 13 residues. The CDR3 reads CASSATGAGEQYF. The CDR3 region has the DNA TGTGCCAGCAGCGCGACAGGGGCGGGCGAGCAGTACTTC.

The chain employs TRBV5-6 and TRBJ2-7; 8 bases line up with TRBD1. There are 14 residues in the CDR3. Germline V gives CDR1 SGHDT, CDR2 YYEEEE. Trimming took 4 bases from V and 5 from J; bases not matched to a gene: 8. The CDR3 here is CASSPPGQGDEQYF. CDR3 DNA sequence: TGTGCCAGCAGCCCACCCGGACAGGGCGACGAGCAGTACTTC.

The chain couples TRBV2 to TRBJ2-1; D is undetermined. Trimming shortened V by 2 bases and J by 4 bases, and 9 bases separated the two germline ends. Germline CDR1 and CDR2: SNHLY and FYNNEI. The CDR3 sequence is 14 residues long. CDR3 loop: CASSEMGRYNEQFF. CDR3 coding DNA: TGTGCCAGCAGTGAAATGGGCAGGTACAATGAGCAGTTCTTC.

The chain is built from TRBV3-1 (or the pseudogene TRBV3-2) and TRBJ2-2; possible D gene TRBD2, 5 bases. Per germline, CDR1 LGHDT and CDR2 YNNKEL (reference sequence). The CDR3 extends over 14 amino acids. V was trimmed by 4 bases and J by 6 bases, leaving 12 bases between them. This chain's CDR3 is CASSPEEGPGELFF. The CDR3, as DNA: TGTGCCAGCAGCCCAGAAGAGGGTCCCGGGGAGCTGTTTTTT.

The chain carries TRBV4-1 and TRBJ2-1, with 15 bases that match TRBD2. Germline V gene data show CDR1 as MGHRA and CDR2 as YSYEKL. V gave up 3 bases and J gave up 6 bases; unmatched junction bases: 12. The CDR3 has 19 residues. The CDR3 DNA reads TGCGCCAGCAGCCATCCCGGACTAGCGGGAGGGCCTAGTAGCAATGAGCAGTTCTTC. Protein sequence: CASSHPGLAGGPSSNEQFF.

This chain connects TRBV6-1 to TRBJ2-7, with 8 bases aligning to TRBD2. The germline gives CDR1 MNHNS, CDR2 SASEGT. V was clipped by 2 bases and J by 0 bases; unmatched bases: 9. There are 17 residues in the CDR3. In DNA, the CDR3 is TGTGCCAGCAGTGAACTCCGAGCGGGGGCCGGCTCCTACGAGCAGTACTTC. Protein: CASSELRAGAGSYEQYF.

V usage is TRBV4-3 and J usage is TRBJ1-2; D is unclear. The CDR3 is 13 amino acids. V was pared by 1 base and J by 4 bases, with 7 bases between. In germline, CDR1 is LGHNA, CDR2 YSLEER. The chain's CDR3 is CASSQGRTYGYTF. CDR3 sequence (DNA): TGCGCCAGCAGCCAAGGGCGGACCTATGGCTACACCTTC.

J is TRBJ2-7 and V is TRBV28; 12 bases align to TRBD2. This CDR3 is built from 16 residues. The germline CDR1 and CDR2 sequences are MDHEN and SYDVKM. V was clipped by 3 bases and J by 2 bases; unmatched bases: 5. The CDR3 here is CASSFSTSGGPYEQYF. DNA for the CDR3: TGTGCCAGCAGTTTTTCGACTAGCGGGGGCCCCTACGAGCAGTACTTC. Combining the CDR3 with reference TRBV28 and TRBJ2-7 gives the whole variable domain DVKVTQSSRYLVKRTGEKVFLECVQDMDHENMFWYRQDPGLGLRLIYFSYDVKMKEKGDIPEGYSVSREKKERFSLILESASTNQTSMYLCASSFSTSGGPYEQYFGPGTRLTVT.

This chain connects TRBV6-6 to TRBJ1-2; 7 nucleotides match TRBD1. There are 15 residues in the CDR3. Per the germline V gene, CDR1 is MNHNY and CDR2 is SVGAGI (reference sequence). The trim removed 7 bases at V and 3 bases at J, leaving 11 bases unmatched. The chain's CDR3 is CASTLGTEIDYGYTF. The CDR3 DNA reads as TGTGCCAGCACCCTAGGGACAGAGATTGACTATGGCTACACCTTC.

This clone was counted a few times. This chain uses TRBV9 with TRBJ1-1; 11 positions match TRBD1. CDR1 and CDR2 (germline): SGDLS, YYNGEE. CDR3 size: 18 residues. V dropped 4 bases and J dropped 5; count of bases not matched to a gene: 16. The CDR3 loop is CASSLGRWDRGRRTEAFF. Here the CDR3 DNA reads TGTGCCAGCAGCCTAGGCCGGTGGGACAGGGGGAGGAGGACTGAAGCTTTCTTT.

The chain has TRBV5-1 and TRBJ2-1; D gene uncertain. The CDR3 has 12 residues. Trimming removed 1 base at V and 6 bases at J, with 5 bases between. CDR1 is SGHRS and CDR2 is YFSETQ in the germline V gene. CDR3 sequence (DNA): TGCGCCAGCAGCTTGTATGGCAATGAGCAGTTCTTC. This encodes CASSLYGNEQFF.

This rearrangement joins TRBV19 to TRBJ1-4; 8 bases align to TRBD1. Germline V gene sequence: CDR1 LNHDA, CDR2 SQIVND (reference sequence). Trimming at V came to 3 bases and at J to 7 bases, leaving 4 bases not matched to a gene. This CDR3 has 14 residues. CDR3 DNA: TGTGCCAGTAGTATTTCGGACAGGGTTGAAAAACTGTTTTTT. It is translated as CASSISDRVEKLFF.

V and J are TRBV7-3 and TRBJ2-5, with D perhaps matching TRBD1 (6 bases). The CDR3 spans 13 residues. V shed 5 bases and J shed 3 bases, with 10 bases lying between them. The germline V gene encodes CDR1 SGHTA and CDR2 FQGTGA. Here the CDR3 reads CASSPTGKETQYF. Here the CDR3 DNA reads TGTGCCAGCAGCCCAACAGGGAAAGAGACCCAGTACTTC. Complete variable domain (other parts from reference TRBV7-3 and TRBJ2-5): GAGVSQTPSNKVTEKGKYVELRCDPISGHTALYWYRQSLGQGPEFLIYFQGTGAADDSGLPNDRFFAVRPEGSVSTLKIQRTERGDSAVYLCASSPTGKETQYFGPGTRLLVL.

The chain uses TRBV30 and TRBJ1-4; unclear D gene. Trimming took 1 base from V and 8 from J, leaving 8 bases between them. The germline CDR1 and CDR2 sequences are GTSNPN and SVGIG (reference sequence). This CDR3 comprises 12 residues. CDR3 sequence: CAWSGRSEKLFF. In DNA, the CDR3 is TGTGCCTGGAGTGGCAGGTCCGAAAAACTGTTTTTT.

The chain combines TRBV28 with TRBJ2-7; 8 bases agree with TRBD1. In germline, CDR1 is MDHEN, CDR2 SYDVKM. There are 14 residues in the CDR3. Unmatched junction bases numbered 7, after V lost 5 bases and J lost 4 bases. The CDR3 region has the DNA TGTGCCAGCAGTACCGACAGGGGATCATACGAGCAGTACTTC. This encodes CASSTDRGSYEQYF.

The count of this clone is one. The chain carries TRBV6-2 or TRBV6-3 and TRBJ2-1, with 8 bases aligning to TRBD2. CDR1 and CDR2 (germline): MNHEY, SVGEGT. This CDR3 contains 18 residues. V was clipped by 0 bases and J by 0 bases; unmatched bases: 7. The CDR3 coding sequence is TGTGCCAGCAGTTACTCGATTCGGGAGGGGAGCTCCTACAATGAGCAGTTCTTC. Residues: CASSYSIREGSSYNEQFF.

The chain carries TRBV6-5 and TRBJ1-4, with 9 bases aligning to TRBD1. Germline lookup yields CDR1 MNHEY and CDR2 SVGAGI. V shed 6 bases and J 4 bases; nucleotides not matched to a gene: 3. CDR3 length equals 14 residues. The CDR3 DNA is TGTGCCAGCAGATTGGACAGGGGTAATGAAAAACTGTTTTTT. It is translated as CASRLDRGNEKLFF.

The rearrangement joins TRBV27 to TRBJ2-7, with 7 bases identical to TRBD2. Trimming took 4 bases from V and 0 from J; bases not matched to a gene: 6. This CDR3 region has 15 residues. Germline V gene data show CDR1 as MNHEY and CDR2 as SMNVEV (reference sequence). This CDR3 is CASSWRGGSSYEQYF. The CDR3 nucleotides are TGTGCCAGCAGTTGGAGAGGCGGGAGCTCCTACGAGCAGTACTTC.

The chain combines TRBV30 with TRBJ1-6; 8 nucleotides align to TRBD1. Germline trimming cut 3 bases from V and 6 bases from J; bases unmatched to any gene: 1. The CDR3 covers 13 residues. Germline loops: CDR1 GTSNPN, CDR2 SVGIG (reference sequence). The CDR3 nucleotides read TGTGCCTGGAGAGGACAGGGTAATTCACCCCTCCACTTT. Protein sequence: CAWRGQGNSPLHF.

The chain links TRBV7-9 to TRBJ2-3; 9 bases match TRBD1. The CDR3 sequence is 14 residues long. Germline V gives CDR1 SEHNR, CDR2 FQNEAQ (reference sequence). Germline trimming cut 1 base from V and 7 bases from J; bases unmatched to any gene: 3. The chain's CDR3 is CASSLGTGVNTQYF. The CDR3 region has the DNA TGTGCCAGCAGCTTAGGGACAGGGGTTAATACGCAGTATTTT.

This clone was counted only a few times. J is TRBJ1-2 and V is TRBV29-1; 8 bases map to TRBD1. Per germline, CDR1 SQVTM and CDR2 ANQGSEA. This CDR3 contains 12 residues. V was clipped by 8 bases and J by 2 bases; unmatched bases: 4. The CDR3 loop reads CSTWDRNYGYTF. CDR3 DNA: TGCAGCACTTGGGACAGGAACTATGGCTACACCTTC.

The chain joins TRBV5-5 to TRBJ1-4, with D maybe TRBD1 (6 bases). Germline values: CDR1 SGHKS, CDR2 YYEKEE (reference sequence). The CDR3 is 14 amino acids. Trimming took off 4 bases at V and 2 bases at J, with 9 bases between the two ends. The CDR3 protein is CASSTGHTNEKLFF. The CDR3, as DNA: TGTGCCAGCAGCACGGGACACACTAATGAAAAACTGTTTTTT. Looking up the rest from reference TRBV5-5 and TRBJ1-4 gives the full variable domain: DAGVTQSPTHLIKTRGQQVTLRCSPISGHKSVSWYQQVLGQGPQFIFQYYEKEERGRGNFPDRFSARQFPNYSSELNVNALLLGDSALYLCASSTGHTNEKLFFGSGTQLSVL.

The rearrangement uses TRBV12-2 and TRBJ2-7; no check of the table's D call, TRBD1, against the DNA was made. TRBV12-2 is deemed a pseudogene. This CDR3 contains 15 residues. DNA of the CDR3: TGTGCAAGTCGCTTAGACAGGGTGGGACCCTACGAGCAGTACTTC. Protein product: CASRLDRVGPYEQYF.